This TCR beta chain was obtained from a study of lymphopenia after photon versus proton radiotherapy. General observations from the study: Authors raise, but do not show, better survival with proton therapy.

The protocol was immunoSEQ multiplex PCR, while the TCRdb copy is restricted to in-frame clones and leaves out a portion. The sample has 65,000 to 85,000 clones, roughly 92% seen once. A few counts support this clone. The antigen is undetermined. The CDR3 spans 12 residues. Trimming removed 4 bases from V and 9 bases from J, with 10 bases in between. Germline CDR1 reads MDHEN; CDR2 reads SYDVKM. This specimen was peripheral blood, taken from a patient treated with photon-based radiotherapy. J is TRBJ1-5 and V is TRBV28; D remains unclear. The TCR originated in a middle-aged woman with cholangiocarcinoma. CDR3 sequence reads: CASSSGVRPQHF. The CDR3 coding sequence is TGTGCCAGCAGTTCTGGGGTGAGGCCCCAGCATTTT.